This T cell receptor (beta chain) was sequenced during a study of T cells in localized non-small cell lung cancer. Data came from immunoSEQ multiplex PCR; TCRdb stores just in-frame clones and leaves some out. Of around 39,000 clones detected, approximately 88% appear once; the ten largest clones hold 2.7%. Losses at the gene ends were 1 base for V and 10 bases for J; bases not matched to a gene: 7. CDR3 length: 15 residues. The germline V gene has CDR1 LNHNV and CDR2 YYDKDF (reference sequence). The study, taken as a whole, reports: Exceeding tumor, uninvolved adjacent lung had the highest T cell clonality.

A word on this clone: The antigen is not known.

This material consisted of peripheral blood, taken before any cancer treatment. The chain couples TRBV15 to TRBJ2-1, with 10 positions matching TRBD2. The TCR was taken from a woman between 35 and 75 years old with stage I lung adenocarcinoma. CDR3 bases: TGTGCCACCAGCAGAGGTCTAGCGGGAGAGGGGGAGCAGTTCTTC. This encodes CATSRGLAGEGEQFF.